The 17 T cell receptor beta chains below come from one sample, sequenced in a study of cytomegalovirus exposure and HLA in healthy donors. With 60 Vbeta and 13 Jbeta primers, the PCR was carried out. The table came from immunoSEQ multiplex PCR; TCRdb's copy has only in-frame clones and leaves some out. The sample shows under 200,000 clones, around 68% of them seen only once. The sequenced sample consisted of PBMCs. All receptors derive from a man in his fifties in good health and CMV-seronegative.

The chain combines TRBV5-1 with TRBJ2-5; 9 bases map to TRBD2. Gene TRBJ2-7 matches the end of the DNA better, so the J call may be wrong. The CDR3 runs 15 residues. CDR1 is SGHRS, CDR2 YFSETQ, per germline. CDR3 amino acids: CASSLGLAVHYEQYF. In DNA form, the CDR3 reads TGCGCCAGCAGCTTGGGACTAGCGGTCCACTACGAGCAGTACTTC.

The V call is TRBV28, the J call TRBJ1-5; a weak D match, TRBD1 (6 bases). Germline V lookup: CDR1 MDHEN, CDR2 SYDVKM. This CDR3 contains 15 residues. V gave up 3 bases and J gave up 4 bases, with 13 bases separating them. Here the CDR3 reads CASSLYGDRNQPQHF. CDR3 nucleotide sequence: TGTGCCAGCAGTTTGTATGGAGACAGGAATCAGCCCCAGCATTTT.

The rearrangement joins TRBV12-5 to TRBJ1-1; 12 bases agree with TRBD1. J gave up 1 base and V 4 bases, and 10 bases lay outside the gene matches. This CDR3 comprises 18 residues. The germline V gene has CDR1 LGHNT and CDR2 FRNRAP. CDR3 loop: CASGSYLGQGAWNTEAFF. The CDR3 DNA reads as TGTGCTAGTGGTTCATACTTGGGACAGGGGGCCTGGAACACTGAAGCTTTCTTT.

The chain links TRBV23-1 to TRBJ2-7; 12 nucleotides line up with TRBD1. TRBV23-1 is an ORF for which the function is uncertain. This CDR3 contains 17 residues. Trimming cost V 7 bases and J 6 bases; bases outside gene matches: 16. The CDR3 is CASNSGTGGENRREQYF. CDR3 DNA sequence: TGCGCCAGCAACTCCGGGACAGGGGGCGAAAATCGCCGCGAGCAGTACTTC.

The rearrangement uses TRBV11-2 and TRBJ2-5, with a weak D call TRBD1 (5 bases). CDR1 and CDR2 from the germline V gene are SGHAT and FQNNGV. V lost 2 bases, J lost 5 bases, and 9 bases lay in between. This CDR3 has 13 residues. The CDR3 is CASSLWGGETQYF. Here the CDR3 DNA reads TGTGCCAGCAGCTTATGGGGCGGCGAGACCCAGTACTTC.

The chain employs TRBV6-5 and TRBJ2-7; TRBD1 aligns across 12 bases. This CDR3 is built from 15 residues. V lost 6 bases to trimming and J lost 4 bases; unmatched junction nucleotides: 7. Per germline, CDR1 MNHEY and CDR2 SVGAGI. CDR3 in amino acids: CASRSGTGGKYEQYF. As DNA, the CDR3 is TGTGCCAGCAGAAGCGGGACAGGGGGCAAGTACGAGCAGTACTTC.

The chain joins TRBV7-2 to TRBJ2-3; 7 bases are shared with TRBD2. The ends lost 4 bases at V and 5 bases at J; junction bases unmatched: 0. The CDR3 has 12 residues. CDR1 is SGHTA, CDR2 FQGNSA, per germline. CDR3: CASSSGGDTQYF. CDR3 DNA: TGTGCCAGCAGCTCGGGGGGAGATACGCAGTATTTT.

This clone was detected a few times. The chain is built from TRBV5-1 and TRBJ2-5, with D possibly matching TRBD2 (6 bases). The DNA end is a closer match to TRBJ2-7, so the J assignment may be wrong. Germline loops: CDR1 SGHRS, CDR2 YFSETQ. The CDR3 spans 12 residues. The CDR3 nucleotides read TGCGCCAGCAGCGGGACTGGCTACGAGCAGTACTTC. Protein sequence: CASSGTGYEQYF.

V usage is TRBV7-2 and J usage is TRBJ1-1; 10 positions match TRBD1. With V trimmed by 5 bases and J by 10 bases, 7 bases remained unmatched. The CDR3 runs to 13 residues. Germline V CDR1 and CDR2: SGHTA, FQGNSA. CDR3 coding DNA: TGTGCCAGCAGCCACGGACAGGGGGTACCAGCTTTCTTT. Its protein product is CASSHGQGVPAFF.

This clone was found a few times. The rearrangement uses TRBV15 and TRBJ1-4, with D uncertain. With 0 bases removed from V and 7 bases from J, the gap between germline ends came to 12 bases. The CDR3 has 15 amino acids. The germline CDR1 and CDR2 sequences are LNHNV and YYDKDF (reference sequence). CDR3 region: CATSRDRSSSEKLFF. Written as DNA, the CDR3 is TGTGCCACCAGCAGAGACAGGTCGAGCAGTGAAAAACTGTTTTTT. The full variable domain, with the rest looked up from reference TRBV15 and TRBJ1-4, is DAMVIQNPRYQVTQFGKPVTLSCSQTLNHNVMYWYQQKSSQAPKLLFHYYDKDFNNEADTPDNFQSRRPNTSFCFLDIRSPGLGDTAMYLCATSRDRSSSEKLFFGSGTQLSVL.

This sequence joins TRBV19 and TRBJ1-1, with D hard to call. Germline V CDR1 and CDR2: LNHDA, SQIVND (reference sequence). V was clipped by 5 bases and J by 2 bases, with 9 bases between them. This CDR3 is built from 13 residues. CDR3 nucleotide sequence: TGTGCCAGTAGTGAGGGCTTCAACACTGAAGCTTTCTTT. Translation: CASSEGFNTEAFF. Full variable domain (missing parts from reference TRBV19 and TRBJ1-1): DGGITQSPKYLFRKEGQNVTLSCEQNLNHDAMYWYRQDPGQGLRLIYYSQIVNDFQKGDIAEGYSVSREKKESFPLTVTSAQKNPTAFYLCASSEGFNTEAFFGQGTRLTVV.

The chain recombines TRBV28 with TRBJ2-3; 9 nucleotides match TRBD2. The CDR3 loop spans 16 amino acids. The junction had 4 bases not matched to a gene; V was cut back by 1 base and J by 2 bases. In germline, CDR1 is MDHEN, CDR2 SYDVKM. The CDR3 DNA is TGTGCCAGCAGTTTATTCAGCGGGGGGTCCACAGATACGCAGTATTTT. Translation: CASSLFSGGSTDTQYF.

This chain joins TRBV13 and TRBJ2-1; 16 bases line up with TRBD2. V gave up 5 bases and J gave up 7 bases; unmatched junction bases: 14. CDR3 length: 19 residues. Germline V gene sequence: CDR1 PRHDT, CDR2 FYEKMQ (reference sequence). The CDR3 spells CASSPTGLAGGLGLNEQFF. CDR3 bases: TGTGCCAGCAGCCCGACGGGACTAGCGGGGGGGCTGGGTCTTAATGAGCAGTTCTTC.

J is TRBJ2-5 and V is TRBV12-5, with 8 bases lining up with TRBD1. The CDR3 spans 17 residues. V was clipped by 7 bases and J by 1 base; unmatched bases: 14. Germline CDR1 LGHNT, CDR2 FRNRAP. The CDR3: CASAGGFRQGSQETQYF. CDR3 sequence (DNA): TGTGCTAGTGCCGGAGGGTTCAGACAGGGGAGCCAAGAGACCCAGTACTTC.

The CDR3: CASSVQGARTNEKLFF. Here the CDR3 DNA reads TGTGCCAGCTCTGTACAGGGGGCGAGAACTAATGAAAAACTGTTTTTT. This chain joins TRBV18 and TRBJ1-4, with 9 positions matching TRBD1. The trim removed 6 bases at V and 1 base at J, leaving 6 bases unmatched. From germline, CDR1 is KGHSH and CDR2 LQKENI. The CDR3 is 16 amino acids.

The chain is built from TRBV10-1 and TRBJ1-1; D is ambiguous. The CDR3 loop spans 13 amino acids. Trimming pared 0 bases from V and 5 bases from J, leaving 7 bases between. Germline V gives CDR1 WNHNN, CDR2 SYGVQD (reference sequence). The CDR3: CASSESRDTEAFF. In DNA, the CDR3 is TGCGCCAGCAGTGAGTCGAGGGATACTGAAGCTTTCTTT.

CDR3 in DNA: TGTGCCAGCAGCTCGGACAGGAGTGGAAACGAGCAGTACTTC. The encoded protein is CASSSDRSGNEQYF. This chain links TRBV5-4 with TRBJ2-7; 7 bases line up with TRBD1. This CDR3 comprises 14 residues. Per germline, CDR1 SGHNT and CDR2 YYREEE (reference sequence). Losses at the gene ends were 3 bases for V and 5 bases for J; bases not matched to a gene: 8.